These T cell receptor beta chains were read from a single sample in a study of identical twins. TCRdb re-derived calls from the 5' RACE reads in MiXCR, one entry per CDR3 protein. Among 350,000 to 400,000 distinct CDR3 sequences, approximately 9.1% were seen once, and the ten largest hold approximately 8.9%. Sequencing was done on a sample of naive T cells sorted from blood. These receptors all come from a woman aged 45-65 years in good health. Both conserved end residues are part of each CDR3. Fields, in order: V gene, J gene, CDR3 protein.

>TRBV7-8|TRBJ1-1
CASSYWTTEAFF
>TRBV7-9|TRBJ2-2
CASRTQGKNTGELFF
>TRBV5-1|TRBJ2-2
CAALLETGELFF
>TRBV12-3/TRBV12-4|TRBJ1-3
CASKADRVNSGNTIYF
>TRBV20-1|TRBJ2-5
CSARSGGRETQYF
>TRBV5-5|TRBJ1-1
CASSSLDLPKTEAFF
>TRBV6-6|TRBJ1-3
CATRQVPHGSGNTIYF
>TRBV19|TRBJ1-3
CASRTLSSGNTIYF
>TRBV29-1|TRBJ2-5
CSVEKSTGETQYF
>TRBV14|TRBJ2-2
CASSQVSGRTTGELFF
>TRBV4-1|TRBJ1-2
CASSQLTTTVYGYTF
>TRBV28|TRBJ2-6
CASSSGTAGANVLTF
>TRBV12-3/TRBV12-4|TRBJ2-3
CASRGGLAGSTQYF
>TRBV7-3|TRBJ2-3
CASSTNSGSADTQYF
>TRBV4-2|TRBJ2-5
CASSQDLAGSEETLYF
>TRBV5-4|TRBJ2-3
CASRRALGGTDTQYF
>TRBV12-3/TRBV12-4|TRBJ2-2
CASSPWTGELFF
>TRBV6-1|TRBJ2-4
CASSEARIQYF
>TRBV7-2|TRBJ2-3
CASSLRQHTDTQYF
>TRBV2|TRBJ2-3
CASGRDRGFDTQYF
>TRBV24-1|TRBJ2-3
CATSVGAGSTDTQYF
>TRBV12-3/TRBV12-4|TRBJ2-3
CASRPSLAGRDTQYF
>TRBV12-3/TRBV12-4|TRBJ2-6
CASSLEAGRSSSGANVLTF
>TRBV20-1|TRBJ2-7
CSARDTAEQYF
>TRBV20-1|TRBJ2-5
CSAVLADQETQYF
>TRBV12-3/TRBV12-4|TRBJ2-2
CASSLRIANTGELFF
>TRBV30|TRBJ2-3
CAWSMGLADTDTQYF
>TRBV12-3/TRBV12-4|TRBJ2-7
CASSSRGDLNYEQYF
>TRBV20-1|TRBJ2-7
CSAGDRRGLGEQYF
>TRBV7-2|TRBJ1-2
CASSRTGTGDYGYTF
>TRBV12-3/TRBV12-4|TRBJ2-1
CASSHITGASRINEQFF
>TRBV10-2|TRBJ2-1
CASSESKRGEEQFF
>TRBV25-1|TRBJ1-5
CASSEWGDSNQPQHF
>TRBV20-1|TRBJ2-1
CSAEEGEPLSYNEQFF
>TRBV7-2|TRBJ1-1
CASSKDGGSTEAFF
>TRBV19|TRBJ1-2
CASIYRTGINYGYTF
>TRBV6-5|TRBJ2-5
CASSQASGFKETQYF
>TRBV12-3/TRBV12-4|TRBJ2-3
CASSLIRLAPPFF
>TRBV20-1|TRBJ2-3
CSAHKPAGITDTQYF
>TRBV5-1|TRBJ2-3
CASSLGTSVTDTQYF
>TRBV3-1|TRBJ2-3
CASSQGRGDTQYF
>TRBV5-1|TRBJ2-5
CASSSGLAGGPVQETQYF
>TRBV7-8|TRBJ2-1
CASTLTGGKGNEQFF
>TRBV13|TRBJ2-3
CASSSDNTRLAGESDTQYF
>TRBV6-5|TRBJ2-2
CASSYYAVSPAGELFF
>TRBV20-1|TRBJ2-7
CSAGDRGLEEQYF
>TRBV12-3/TRBV12-4|TRBJ2-3
CASSLTSLDTQYF
>TRBV15|TRBJ2-3
CATKQGRFGTDTQYF
>TRBV12-3/TRBV12-4|TRBJ2-4
CASSSSGQSITLAKNIQYF
>TRBV7-2|TRBJ1-6
CASSSDPGGSPLHF
>TRBV3-1|TRBJ2-3
CASSQDRTTYTQYF
>TRBV7-9|TRBJ2-2
CASIGQENTGELFF
>TRBV19|TRBJ2-2
CASSLGPGRKRSGELFF
>TRBV5-4|TRBJ1-2
CASSQGQETNYGYTF
>TRBV11-3|TRBJ2-7
CASSLVGQGAYEQYF
>TRBV12-3/TRBV12-4|TRBJ2-1
CASPARQYSVAITNNEQFF
>TRBV4-1|TRBJ2-7
CASSHPPGLGSYEQYF